The 21 T cell receptor beta chains below were found in one sample sequenced in a study of OX40 agonist ivuxolimab in advanced cancers. The table came from immunoSEQ multiplex PCR; TCRdb's copy has only in-frame clones and leaves some out. The table has about 50,000 clones, roughly 82% seen once. This sample comprised CD4+ or CD8+ T cells sorted from blood, obtained in a trial of the OX40 agonist ivuxolimab. The receptor source for this set is an adult with an advanced solid tumor such as melanoma, head and neck, liver or kidney cancer.

This sequence joins TRBV7-9 and TRBJ1-1; 7 bases line up with TRBD1. Trimming took 3 bases from V and 2 from J; bases not matched to a gene: 3. The CDR3 has 14 residues. Germline CDR1 SEHNR, CDR2 FQNEAQ (reference sequence). The CDR3 nucleotides are TGTGCCAGCAGCTTGACAGGGATAAACACTGAAGCTTTCTTT. Translated: CASSLTGINTEAFF. Full variable domain (remainder filled in from reference TRBV7-9 and TRBJ1-1): DTGVSQNPRHKITKRGQNVTFRCDPISEHNRLYWYRQTLGQGPEFLTYFQNEAQLEKSRLLSDRFSAERPKGSFSTLEIQRTEQGDSAMYLCASSLTGINTEAFFGQGTRLTVV.

Concerning this clone itself: This sample includes further DNA sequences coding for the same CDR3. This chain connects TRBV30 to TRBJ2-7; 10 bases are shared with TRBD1. V lost 1 base and J lost 2; bases outside the gene matches: 11. Per the germline V gene, CDR1 is GTSNPN and CDR2 is SVGIG (reference sequence). This CDR3 is 17 amino acids long. The CDR3 DNA reads as TGTGCCTGGAGTGCACCCCCGACAGGGGGCAAAACCTACGAGCAGTACTTC. Residues: CAWSAPPTGGKTYEQYF.

The J gene is TRBJ2-1, the V gene TRBV9; D assignment may be TRBD1 or TRBD2 (6 bases each). Per germline, CDR1 SGDLS and CDR2 YYNGEE. The CDR3 is 16 residues long. V gave up 2 bases and J gave up 0 bases, with 12 bases separating them. The CDR3 reads CASSVMGGFSYNEQFF. The DNA of the CDR3 is TGTGCCAGCAGCGTTATGGGGGGCTTCTCCTACAATGAGCAGTTCTTC.

The genes are TRBV5-1 and TRBJ2-1, with D tentatively TRBD1 (5 bases). Germline V CDR1 and CDR2: SGHRS, YFSETQ. The CDR3 is 12 residues long. V lost 2 bases, J lost 12 bases, and 12 bases lay in between. This CDR3 reads CASSFSDQGQFF. CDR3 nucleotide sequence: TGCGCCAGCAGCTTCTCCGACCAGGGGCAGTTCTTC.

This rearrangement joins TRBV6-1 to TRBJ2-2; D ambiguous. Germline values: CDR1 MNHNS, CDR2 SASEGT. With 10 bases removed from V and 2 bases from J, the gap between germline ends came to 17 bases. The CDR3 contains 15 residues. The CDR3 DNA follows: TGTGCCATTCCCCGAAGGGCAGGAAACACCGGGGAGCTGTTTTTT. This translates into CAIPRRAGNTGELFF.

This clone was found once. The V gene is TRBV19, the J gene TRBJ2-2; D is undetermined. Germline V gives CDR1 LNHDA, CDR2 SQIVND (reference sequence). The ends were cut back, 5 bases at V and 0 bases at J, with 16 bases in the middle. The CDR3 runs to 17 residues. DNA of the CDR3: TGTGCCAGTAGTCCCCGGGCCCCTTCCGCGAACACCGGGGAGCTGTTTTTT. It codes for CASSPRAPSANTGELFF.

The chain has TRBV7-8 and TRBJ1-3; D is uncertain. Germline V gene lookup returns CDR1 SGHVS and CDR2 FQNEAQ. V lost 2 bases and J lost 2, with 10 bases in between. The CDR3 covers 15 residues. Here the CDR3 DNA reads TGTGCCAGCAGCTTACCGTTGGACCCTGGAAACACCATATATTTT. Residues: CASSLPLDPGNTIYF.

The chain has TRBV28 and TRBJ2-1; D is possibly TRBD1 (6 bases). CDR3 length: 16 amino acids. V lost 6 bases and J 5 bases, leaving 20 bases between the germline ends. Germline values: CDR1 MDHEN, CDR2 SYDVKM. For the CDR3, the DNA is TGTGCCAGCAGCCCCGGACAGTTTTATCCCAACAATGAGCAGTTCTTC. It translates to CASSPGQFYPNNEQFF.

This clone was seen a few times. The J gene is TRBJ2-7, the V gene TRBV18; D remains unclear. The CDR3 sequence is 12 residues long. Germline V gene sequence: CDR1 KGHSH, CDR2 LQKENI. The ends were cut back, 3 bases at V and 6 bases at J, with 9 bases in the middle. The CDR3 protein is CASSPISTEQYF. The CDR3 nucleotides are TGTGCCAGCTCACCCATTTCAACCGAGCAGTACTTC.

The chain is built from TRBV5-1 and TRBJ1-4; D might be TRBD1 (5 bases). The V and J ends lost 8 bases and 5 bases respectively, with 19 bases between them. The CDR3 covers 15 residues. The germline V gene has CDR1 SGHRS and CDR2 YFSETQ. DNA of the CDR3: TGCGCCAGTCAGCTCGGCGGGACTGGGAATGAAAAACTGTTTTTT. Translating it yields CASQLGGTGNEKLFF. Drawing the rest from reference TRBV5-1 and TRBJ1-4, the complete variable domain is KAGVTQTPRYLIKTRGQQVTLSCSPISGHRSVSWYQQTPGQGLQFLFEYFSETQRNKGNFPGRFSGRQFSNSRSEMNVSTLELGDSALYLCASQLGGTGNEKLFFGSGTQLSVL.

Comments on this clone: The junction differs from germline at one of its ends, possibly a read error. The chain carries TRBV19 and TRBJ2-1, with D possibly being TRBD1 (5 bases). Germline assignment: CDR1 LNHDA and CDR2 SQIVND (reference sequence). The CDR3 covers 14 residues. The CDR3: CASRSGFSNNEQFF. CDR3 bases: TGTGCCAGTAGGTCAGGGTTCTCCAACAATGAGCAGTTCTTC.

V and J are TRBV7-2 and TRBJ2-2; 11 bases align to TRBD2. The CDR3 covers 17 residues. With 1 base clipped from V and 1 base from J, the junction kept 2 bases outside the gene matches. CDR1 is SGHTA, CDR2 FQGNSA, per germline. DNA of the CDR3: TGTGCCAGCAGCTTAGAAGGACTAGCGGGGAACACCGGGGAGCTGTTTTTT. Translation: CASSLEGLAGNTGELFF.

The gene calls are TRBV5-1 and TRBJ2-2; 10 nucleotides agree with TRBD1. Trimming at V came to 0 bases and at J to 4 bases, leaving 3 bases not matched to a gene. The germline gives CDR1 SGHRS, CDR2 YFSETQ. This CDR3 is 16 amino acids long. The CDR3 protein is CASSLAGQGPTGELFF. CDR3 nucleotide sequence: TGCGCCAGCAGCTTGGCGGGACAGGGGCCCACCGGGGAGCTGTTTTTT.

A single count supports this clone. The chain couples TRBV6-6 to TRBJ1-5, with TRBD1 matching over 7 bases. The CDR3 loop spans 16 amino acids. V trimming: 3 bases; J trimming: 7 bases; junction bases outside the gene matches: 12. Per the germline V gene, CDR1 is MNHNY and CDR2 is SVGAGI (reference sequence). In DNA form, the CDR3 reads TGTGCCAGCAGTTATCAGACAGGGTCTCGAGGCCAGCCCCAGCATTTT. Amino acids: CASSYQTGSRGQPQHF.

V gene TRBV11-3 combines with J gene TRBJ1-4; D might be TRBD1 (6 bases). Germline values: CDR1 SGHNT, CDR2 YENEEA. The V end was cut by 0 bases, the J end by 3 bases, with 8 bases between. The length of the CDR3 is 15 residues. Here the CDR3 DNA reads TGTGCCAGCAGCTTAGAAGGGGGTGCTAATGAAAAACTGTTTTTT. As protein: CASSLEGGANEKLFF.

V and J are TRBV7-9 and TRBJ2-2; D is undetermined. Deletions cut 1 base from V and 6 bases from J, with 3 bases between. The CDR3 loop spans 12 amino acids. Germline V gene sequence: CDR1 SEHNR, CDR2 FQNEAQ (reference sequence). The CDR3 region has the DNA TGTGCCAGCAGCTTAGAATCCGGGGAGCTGTTTTTT. Translation: CASSLESGELFF.

In this sample, this clone turned up once. J is TRBJ2-1 and V is TRBV28; D tentatively reads TRBD1 or TRBD2 (5 bases each). Trimming shortened V by 5 bases and J by 7 bases, and 42 bases separated the two germline ends. The germline V gene encodes CDR1 MDHEN and CDR2 SYDVKM. The CDR3 extends over 23 amino acids. CDR3 nucleotides: TGTGCCAGCAGTCCTCCCATGAAGGGACCCCCACGATATCCCGGTCGAGTGGCGAATGAGCAGTTCTTC. Protein sequence: CASSPPMKGPPRYPGRVANEQFF. The variable domain in full, with the rest retrieved from reference TRBV28 and TRBJ2-1, is DVKVTQSSRYLVKRTGEKVFLECVQDMDHENMFWYRQDPGLGLRLIYFSYDVKMKEKGDIPEGYSVSREKKERFSLILESASTNQTSMYLCASSPPMKGPPRYPGRVANEQFFGPGTRLTVL.

The chain is built from TRBV18 and TRBJ1-2, with D hard to call. The V and J ends lost 3 bases and 6 bases respectively, with 14 bases between them. This CDR3 contains 14 residues. Germline CDR1 is KGHSH and CDR2 is LQKENI. CDR3 coding DNA: TGTGCCAGCTCACCTAAACAGCAGTGGAATGGCTACACCTTC. It yields the protein CASSPKQQWNGYTF.

This chain links TRBV29-1 with TRBJ2-5; maybe TRBD1 (6 bases). This CDR3 region has 13 residues. Germline V lookup: CDR1 SQVTM, CDR2 ANQGSEA. V gave up 3 bases and J gave up 13 bases, with 21 bases separating them. The CDR3 spells CSVDQQGLSYRYF. CDR3 coding DNA: TGCAGCGTTGACCAACAGGGCCTTAGTTATCGGTACTTC.

V and J are TRBV10-1 and TRBJ1-4; D not certain. Trimming stripped 10 bases from V and 8 bases from J, with 32 bases between. CDR3 length equals 18 residues. Germline V gene lookup returns CDR1 WNHNN and CDR2 SYGVQD (reference sequence). DNA for the CDR3: TGCGCCAACCGCGGTACGACCGGGAAAAATTCGATAAGGGAAAAACTGTTTTTT. Translation: CANRGTTGKNSIREKLFF.

A few counts support this clone. The chain recombines TRBV7-9 with TRBJ2-3; 7 nucleotides match TRBD1. Germline CDR1 SEHNR, CDR2 FQNEAQ (reference sequence). Losses at the gene ends were 2 bases for V and 4 bases for J; bases not matched to a gene: 3. The CDR3 totals 14 residues. The CDR3 DNA reads as TGTGCCAGCAGCTTATGGACAGGCCCAGATACGCAGTATTTT. It codes for CASSLWTGPDTQYF. Full variable domain (outside the CDR3, taken from reference TRBV7-9 and TRBJ2-3): DTGVSQNPRHKITKRGQNVTFRCDPISEHNRLYWYRQTLGQGPEFLTYFQNEAQLEKSRLLSDRFSAERPKGSFSTLEIQRTEQGDSAMYLCASSLWTGPDTQYFGPGTRLTVL.